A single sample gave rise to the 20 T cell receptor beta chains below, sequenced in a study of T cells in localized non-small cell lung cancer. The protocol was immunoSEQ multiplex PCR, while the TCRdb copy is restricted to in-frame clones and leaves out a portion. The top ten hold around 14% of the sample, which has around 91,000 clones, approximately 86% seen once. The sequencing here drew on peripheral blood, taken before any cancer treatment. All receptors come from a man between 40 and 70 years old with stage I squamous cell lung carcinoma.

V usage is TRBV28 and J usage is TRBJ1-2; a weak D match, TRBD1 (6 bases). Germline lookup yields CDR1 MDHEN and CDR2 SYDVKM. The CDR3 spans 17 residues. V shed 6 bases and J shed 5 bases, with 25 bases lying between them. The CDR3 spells CASSPIGGGRGDYGYTF. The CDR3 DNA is TGTGCCAGCAGCCCGATCGGGGGGGGCAGAGGGGATTATGGCTACACCTTC.

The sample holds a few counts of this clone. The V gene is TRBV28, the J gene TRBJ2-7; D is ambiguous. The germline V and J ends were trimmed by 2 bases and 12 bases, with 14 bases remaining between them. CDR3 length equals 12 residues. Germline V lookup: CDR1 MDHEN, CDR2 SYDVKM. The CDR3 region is CASSLMGSPRYF. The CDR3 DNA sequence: TGTGCCAGCAGTTTAATGGGGTCACCTAGGTACTTC.

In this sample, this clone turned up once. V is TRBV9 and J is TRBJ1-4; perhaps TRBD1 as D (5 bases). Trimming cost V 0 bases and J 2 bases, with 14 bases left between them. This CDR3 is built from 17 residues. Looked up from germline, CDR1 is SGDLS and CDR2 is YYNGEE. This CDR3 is CASSVGGARRTNEKLFF. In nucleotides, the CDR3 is TGTGCCAGCAGCGTAGGTGGGGCTCGCAGGACTAATGAAAAACTGTTTTTT.

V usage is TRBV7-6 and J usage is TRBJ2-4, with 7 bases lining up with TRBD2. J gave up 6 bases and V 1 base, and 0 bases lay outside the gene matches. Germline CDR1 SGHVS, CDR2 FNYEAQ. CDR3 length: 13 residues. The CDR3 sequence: CASSLGGGNIQYF. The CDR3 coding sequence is TGTGCCAGCAGCTTAGGGGGGGGAAACATTCAGTACTTC.

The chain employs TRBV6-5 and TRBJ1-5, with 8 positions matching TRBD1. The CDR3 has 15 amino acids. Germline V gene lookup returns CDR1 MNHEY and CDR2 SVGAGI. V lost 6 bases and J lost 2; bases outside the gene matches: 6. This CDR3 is CASRSGGSGNQPQHF. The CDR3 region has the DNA TGTGCCAGCAGATCAGGGGGCTCGGGCAATCAGCCCCAGCATTTT.

CDR3 sequence (DNA): TGTGCCAGCAGTGAAGGGAGGGACGGGGACACTGAAGCTTTCTTT. The encoded protein is CASSEGRDGDTEAFF. The chain recombines TRBV6-1 with TRBJ1-1; D is possibly TRBD1 (5 bases). The germline V and J ends were trimmed by 1 base and 3 bases, with 12 bases remaining between them. Germline-derived CDR1 and CDR2 are MNHNS and SASEGT. CDR3 length: 15 amino acids.

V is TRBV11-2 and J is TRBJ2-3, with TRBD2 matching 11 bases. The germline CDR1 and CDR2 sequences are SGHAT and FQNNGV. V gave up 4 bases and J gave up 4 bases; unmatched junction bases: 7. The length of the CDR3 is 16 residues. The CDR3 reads CASSSRLAGRSDTQYF. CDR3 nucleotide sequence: TGTGCCAGCAGCTCCCGACTAGCGGGGAGGTCAGATACGCAGTATTTT.

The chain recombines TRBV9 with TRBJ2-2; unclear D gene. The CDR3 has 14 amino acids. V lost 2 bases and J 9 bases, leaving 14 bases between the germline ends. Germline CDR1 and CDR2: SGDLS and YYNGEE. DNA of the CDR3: TGTGCCAGCAGCGTTTCTTTGATGTCTTGGGAGCTGTTTTTT. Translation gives CASSVSLMSWELFF.

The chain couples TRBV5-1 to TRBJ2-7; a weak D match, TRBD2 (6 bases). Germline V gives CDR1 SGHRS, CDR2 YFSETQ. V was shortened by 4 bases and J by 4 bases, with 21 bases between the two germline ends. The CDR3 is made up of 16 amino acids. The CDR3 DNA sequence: TGCGCCAGCAGCATGGGACGGGGTGGGGACTGGTACGAGCAGTACTTC. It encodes CASSMGRGGDWYEQYF. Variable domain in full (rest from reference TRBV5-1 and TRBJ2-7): KAGVTQTPRYLIKTRGQQVTLSCSPISGHRSVSWYQQTPGQGLQFLFEYFSETQRNKGNFPGRFSGRQFSNSRSEMNVSTLELGDSALYLCASSMGRGGDWYEQYFGPGTRLTVT.

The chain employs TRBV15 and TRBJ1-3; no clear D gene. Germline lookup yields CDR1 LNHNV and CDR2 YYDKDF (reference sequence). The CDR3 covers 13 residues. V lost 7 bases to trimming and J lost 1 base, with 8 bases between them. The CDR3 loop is CATKIGSGNTIYF. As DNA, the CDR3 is TGTGCCACCAAAATTGGATCTGGAAACACCATATATTTT.

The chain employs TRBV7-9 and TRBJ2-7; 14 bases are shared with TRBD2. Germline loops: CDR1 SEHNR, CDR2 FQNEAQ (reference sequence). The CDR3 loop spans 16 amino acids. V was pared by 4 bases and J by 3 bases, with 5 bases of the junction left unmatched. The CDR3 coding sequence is TGTGCCAGCAGCTATCCGGGACTAGCGGGGGACTACGAGCAGTACTTC. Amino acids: CASSYPGLAGDYEQYF.

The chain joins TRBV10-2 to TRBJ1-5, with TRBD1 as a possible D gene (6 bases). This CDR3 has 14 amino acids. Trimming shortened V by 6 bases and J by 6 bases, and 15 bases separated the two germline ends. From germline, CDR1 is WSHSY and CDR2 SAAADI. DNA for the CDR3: TGCGCCAGCAGCGCTGACAGGCGTCCTCAGCCCCAGCATTTT. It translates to CASSADRRPQPQHF.

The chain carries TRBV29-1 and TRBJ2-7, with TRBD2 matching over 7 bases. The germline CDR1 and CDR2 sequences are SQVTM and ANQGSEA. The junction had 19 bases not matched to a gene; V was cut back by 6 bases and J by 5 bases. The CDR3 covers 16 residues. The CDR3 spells CSVVSTGGGRGHEQYF. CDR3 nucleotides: TGCAGCGTCGTCTCGACGGGCGGGGGTCGAGGACACGAGCAGTACTTC.

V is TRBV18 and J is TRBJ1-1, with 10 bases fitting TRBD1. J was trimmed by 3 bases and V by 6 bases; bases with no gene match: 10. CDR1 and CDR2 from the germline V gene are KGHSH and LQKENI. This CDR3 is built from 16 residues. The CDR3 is CASSLDRGLGYTEAFF. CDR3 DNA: TGTGCCAGCTCCCTCGACAGGGGGCTTGGATACACTGAAGCTTTCTTT.

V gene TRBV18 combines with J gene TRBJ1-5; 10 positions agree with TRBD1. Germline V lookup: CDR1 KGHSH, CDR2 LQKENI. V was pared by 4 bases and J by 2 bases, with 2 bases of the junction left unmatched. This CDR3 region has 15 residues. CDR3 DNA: TGTGCCAGCTCACGGGGGACAGGGGGCAATCAGCCCCAGCATTTT. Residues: CASSRGTGGNQPQHF.

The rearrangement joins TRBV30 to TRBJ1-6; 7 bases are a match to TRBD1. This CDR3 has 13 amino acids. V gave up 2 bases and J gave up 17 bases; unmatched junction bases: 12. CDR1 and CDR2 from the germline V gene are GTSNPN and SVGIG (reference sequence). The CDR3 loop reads CAWSPGTVLGIHF. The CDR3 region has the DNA TGTGCCTGGAGTCCCGGGACAGTGCTTGGGATCCACTTT.

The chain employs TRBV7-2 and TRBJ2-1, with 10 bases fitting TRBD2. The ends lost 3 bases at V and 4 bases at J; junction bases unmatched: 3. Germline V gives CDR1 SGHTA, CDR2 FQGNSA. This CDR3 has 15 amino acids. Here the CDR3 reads CASSFVAGGYNEQFF. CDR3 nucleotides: TGTGCCAGCAGCTTCGTAGCGGGGGGATACAATGAGCAGTTCTTC.

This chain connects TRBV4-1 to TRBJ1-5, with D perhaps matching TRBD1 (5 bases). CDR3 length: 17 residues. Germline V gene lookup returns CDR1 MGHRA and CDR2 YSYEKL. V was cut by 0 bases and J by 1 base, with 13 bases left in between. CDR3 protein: CASSQDGGTFSNQPQHF. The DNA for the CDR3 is TGCGCCAGCAGCCAAGATGGTGGGACGTTCAGCAATCAGCCCCAGCATTTT.

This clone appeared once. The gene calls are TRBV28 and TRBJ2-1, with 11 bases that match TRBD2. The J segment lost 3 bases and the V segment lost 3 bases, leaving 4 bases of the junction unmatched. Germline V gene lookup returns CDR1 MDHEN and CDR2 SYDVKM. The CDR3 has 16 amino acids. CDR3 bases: TGTGCCAGCAGTTTCGTAGCGGGGGGGCACTACAATGAGCAGTTCTTC. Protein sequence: CASSFVAGGHYNEQFF.

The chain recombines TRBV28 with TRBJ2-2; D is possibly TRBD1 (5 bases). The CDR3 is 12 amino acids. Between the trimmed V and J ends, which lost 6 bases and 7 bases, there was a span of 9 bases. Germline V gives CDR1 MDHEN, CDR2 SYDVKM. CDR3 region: CASRPGLGELFF. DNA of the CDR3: TGTGCCAGCAGACCAGGGCTCGGGGAGCTGTTTTTT.